This is a list of T cell receptor beta chains from one sample in a study of blood T cells in healthy people across ages. TCRdb re-called the 5' RACE reads through MiXCR, storing one row per CDR3 protein. The sample holds 730,000 or so distinct CDR3 sequences, around 40% seen once. Sequencing was carried out using blood. Every receptor here comes from a woman in her fifties or sixties in good health. Both conserved end residues are part of each CDR3. The order of the fields is V gene, J gene, clone size, D gene, CDR3 DNA, CDR3 protein. The D gene is left open where the match is weak. Size values are once, few and many counts, or a class for expanded clones, and some rows have none.

V: TRBV14; J: TRBJ2-1; size: few; D: -; DNA: TGTGCCAGCAGCCAAGATAGTTTTGGGGAGCCGACCTACAATGAGCAGTTCTTC; CDR3: CASSQDSFGEPTYNEQFF
V: TRBV7-3; J: TRBJ2-1; size: once; D: TRBD1; DNA: TGTGCCAGCAGCGCACCGGGACAGGGGCTTTATGAGCAGTTCTTC; CDR3: CASSAPGQGLYEQFF
V: TRBV20-1; J: TRBJ2-1; size: few; D: TRBD2; DNA: TGCAGTGCTAGAGATATGCTAGCGGGAGTAAGGGGGCAGTTCTTC; CDR3: CSARDMLAGVRGQFF
V: TRBV12-3/TRBV12-4; J: TRBJ2-5; size: few; D: TRBD2; DNA: TGTGCCAGCAGTTTCCCGAGAAGCGGGAGAGTTCAAGAGACCCAGTACTTC; CDR3: CASSFPRSGRVQETQYF
V: TRBV20-1; J: TRBJ2-2; size: -; D: -; DNA: TGCAGTGCTAGAATGGACAGTCCCTTCAACACCGGGGAGCTGTTTTTT; CDR3: CSARMDSPFNTGELFF
V: TRBV10-3; J: TRBJ1-1; size: many; D: -; DNA: TGTGCCATCACTGCAGGGCTATCCGAGAGTGAAGCTTTCTTT; CDR3: CAITAGLSESEAFF
V: TRBV6-5; J: TRBJ1-5; size: -; D: -; DNA: TGTGCCAGCAGTTACGGGTACAGCGATCAGCCCCAGCATTTT; CDR3: CASSYGYSDQPQHF
V: TRBV20-1; J: TRBJ2-1; size: -; D: -; DNA: TGCAGTGCTTTGGGGTCATACAATGAGCAGTTCTTC; CDR3: CSALGSYNEQFF
V: TRBV7-8; J: TRBJ1-1; size: -; D: -; DNA: TGTGCCAGCAGCTCCACAACAGCCGATCGCACTGAAGCTTTCTTT; CDR3: CASSSTTADRTEAFF
V: TRBV5-1; J: TRBJ2-1; size: few; D: -; DNA: TGCGCCAGCAGCTTGCGGGAGCGGGATGAGCAGTTCTTC; CDR3: CASSLRERDEQFF
V: TRBV24-1; J: TRBJ2-6; size: -; D: TRBD1; DNA: TGTGCCGCCAGTGATAACAGGGGATCTGGGGCCAACGTCCTGACTTTC; CDR3: CAASDNRGSGANVLTF
V: TRBV6-1; J: TRBJ2-7; size: -; D: -; DNA: TGTGCCAGCACGACAGGGGCTAGCGGGGCCGGCGAGCAGTACTTC; CDR3: CASTTGASGAGEQYF
V: TRBV9; J: TRBJ2-2; size: -; D: -; DNA: TGTGCCAGCAGCCCTACGCGCCTCACCGGGGAGCTGTTTTTT; CDR3: CASSPTRLTGELFF
V: TRBV11-2; J: TRBJ1-2; size: few; D: -; DNA: TGTGCCAGCAGCTTAGCACTCACTGGGGTTGGCTACACCTTC; CDR3: CASSLALTGVGYTF
V: TRBV28; J: TRBJ1-2; size: few; D: TRBD1; DNA: TGTGCCAGCACGGGCAGGGGGCTGCGAGGCTACACCTTC; CDR3: CASTGRGLRGYTF
V: TRBV10-3; J: TRBJ2-5; size: many; D: -; DNA: TGTGCCATCAGTGATCTTCAAGAGACCCAGTACTTC; CDR3: CAISDLQETQYF
V: TRBV12-5; J: TRBJ2-4; size: -; D: -; DNA: TGTGCTAGTGGTTTCGACGGCGGTCCCGCAAACATTCAGTACTTC; CDR3: CASGFDGGPANIQYF
V: TRBV7-3; J: TRBJ2-7; size: few; D: -; DNA: TGTGCCAGCAGCGTTACCAGGGCGGACGAGCAGTACTTC; CDR3: CASSVTRADEQYF
V: TRBV20-1; J: TRBJ2-1; size: -; D: -; DNA: TGCAGTGCTAGAGATCGTGTAGGCCTCGTCAATGAGCAGTTCTTC; CDR3: CSARDRVGLVNEQFF
V: TRBV5-1; J: TRBJ2-5; size: -; D: -; DNA: TGCGCCAGTAATGTAGGGTCCGGAGAGACCCAGTACTTC; CDR3: CASNVGSGETQYF
V: TRBV7-2; J: TRBJ2-1; size: many; D: TRBD2; DNA: TGTGCCAGCAGCTCGAGGACTAGCGGCCCCCCGGAGTCCTACAATGAGCAGTTCTTC; CDR3: CASSSRTSGPPESYNEQFF
V: TRBV5-5; J: TRBJ2-1; size: -; D: -; DNA: TGTGCCAGCAGCTTGGGGGCAATCCAAGAGACCCAGTTCTTC; CDR3: CASSLGAIQETQFF
V: TRBV3-1; J: TRBJ2-5; size: -; D: TRBD1; DNA: TGTGCCAGCAGCCAAGGTCAGGGGGTAGAGACCCAGTACTTC; CDR3: CASSQGQGVETQYF
V: TRBV3-1; J: TRBJ2-1; size: few; D: -; DNA: TGTGCCAGCAGCCAAGTTTTGGGGGGGCTGCAGTTCTTC; CDR3: CASSQVLGGLQFF
V: TRBV7-9; J: TRBJ2-3; size: few; D: -; DNA: TGTGCCAGCAGCTCCGTTACGCGGAGCGCAGATACGCAGTATTTT; CDR3: CASSSVTRSADTQYF
V: TRBV7-2; J: TRBJ2-3; size: -; D: -; DNA: TGTGCCAGCAGCTTAGAAGCGGAAGCCATATATACGCAGTATTTT; CDR3: CASSLEAEAIYTQYF
V: TRBV20-1; J: TRBJ1-2; size: -; D: -; DNA: TGCAGTGTTAGAGAGGGGTCCCATAACTATGGCTACACCTTC; CDR3: CSVREGSHNYGYTF